This T cell receptor (beta chain) was retrieved from a study of glioma-infiltrating T cells after dendritic cell vaccination. The study's findings and limits: Complete blood and tumor specimen sets were limited to few patients.

V lost 1 base, J lost 1 base, and 3 bases stayed unmatched. There are 15 residues in the CDR3. CDR1 and CDR2 from the germline V gene are SGHTA and FQGTGA. Amplification used 60 V beta primers and 13 J beta primers. Profiling relied on immunoSEQ multiplex PCR, and the TCRdb table lists in-frame clones only, not all of them. The sample contains tens of thousands of clones, more than 75% of which appear only once. A remark on this clone: What it binds is not known.

Before vaccination, two weeks after the third vaccination, and at progression, PBMC were collected. The origin of this receptor is a human donor with glioblastoma. The specimen was blood, collected before dendritic cell vaccination. The gene calls are TRBV7-3 and TRBJ1-1; 7 positions match TRBD1. The CDR3 bases are TGTGCCAGCAGCTTAAATCCAGGGGGGAACACTGAAGCTTTCTTT. Residues: CASSLNPGGNTEAFF.